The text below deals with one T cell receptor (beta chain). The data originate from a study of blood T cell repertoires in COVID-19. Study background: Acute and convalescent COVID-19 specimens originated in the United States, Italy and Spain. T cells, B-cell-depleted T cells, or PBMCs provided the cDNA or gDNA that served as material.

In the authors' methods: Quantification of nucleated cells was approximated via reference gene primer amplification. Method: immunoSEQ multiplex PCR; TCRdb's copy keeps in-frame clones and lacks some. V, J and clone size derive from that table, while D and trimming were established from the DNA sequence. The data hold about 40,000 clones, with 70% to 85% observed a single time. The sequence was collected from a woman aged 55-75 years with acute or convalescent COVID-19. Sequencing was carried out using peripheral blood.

CDR3 in amino acids: CASSHLSGLNEKLFF. Here the CDR3 DNA reads TGCGCCAGCAGCCATCTAAGTGGGCTGAATGAAAAACTGTTTTTT. The V gene is TRBV4-1, the J gene TRBJ1-4; D is ambiguous. CDR1 is MGHRA and CDR2 is YSYEKL in the germline V gene. Trimming removed 3 bases at V and 5 bases at J, with 13 bases between. This CDR3 has 15 amino acids.